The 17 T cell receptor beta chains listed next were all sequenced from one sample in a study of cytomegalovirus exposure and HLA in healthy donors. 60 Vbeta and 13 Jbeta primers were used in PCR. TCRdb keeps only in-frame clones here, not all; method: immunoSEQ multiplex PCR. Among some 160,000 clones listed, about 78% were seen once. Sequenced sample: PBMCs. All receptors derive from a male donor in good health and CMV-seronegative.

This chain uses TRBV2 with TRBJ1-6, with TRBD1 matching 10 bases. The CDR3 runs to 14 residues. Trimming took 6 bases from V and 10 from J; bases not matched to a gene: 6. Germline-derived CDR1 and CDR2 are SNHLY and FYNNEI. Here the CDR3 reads CASRRDRGESPLHF. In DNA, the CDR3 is TGTGCCAGCAGACGGGACAGGGGCGAATCACCCCTCCACTTT.

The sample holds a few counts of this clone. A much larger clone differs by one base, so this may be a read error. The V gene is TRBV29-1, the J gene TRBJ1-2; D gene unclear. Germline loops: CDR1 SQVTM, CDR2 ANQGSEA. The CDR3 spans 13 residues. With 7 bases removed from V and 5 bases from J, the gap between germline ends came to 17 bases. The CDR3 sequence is CSAGGGLPYGYTF. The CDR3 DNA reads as TGCAGCGCCGGAGGTGGCCTCCCTTATGGCTACACCTTC.

As DNA, the CDR3 is TGTGCCATCTCGGAGGCAGGGGCGCCTGAAGCTTTCTTT. Its protein product is CAISEAGAPEAFF. The V call is TRBV10-3, the J call TRBJ1-1; tentative D call: TRBD1 (6 bases). Germline lookup yields CDR1 ENHRY and CDR2 SYGVKD. Trimming shortened V by 8 bases and J by 6 bases, and 16 bases separated the two germline ends. CDR3 length equals 13 residues.

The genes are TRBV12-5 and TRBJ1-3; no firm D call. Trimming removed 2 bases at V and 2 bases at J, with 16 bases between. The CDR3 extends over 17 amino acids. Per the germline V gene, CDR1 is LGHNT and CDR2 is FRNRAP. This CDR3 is CASGLRPPLGAGNTIYF. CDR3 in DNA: TGTGCTAGTGGTTTGAGACCGCCCTTGGGAGCTGGAAACACCATATATTTT.

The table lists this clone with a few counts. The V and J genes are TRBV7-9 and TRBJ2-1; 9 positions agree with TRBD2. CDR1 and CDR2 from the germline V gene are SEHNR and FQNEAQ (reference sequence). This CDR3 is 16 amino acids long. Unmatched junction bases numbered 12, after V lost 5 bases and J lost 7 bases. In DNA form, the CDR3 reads TGTGCCAGCAGCCTGGGCGGGGGGGCGCTGGAGAATGAGCAGTTCTTC. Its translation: CASSLGGGALENEQFF.

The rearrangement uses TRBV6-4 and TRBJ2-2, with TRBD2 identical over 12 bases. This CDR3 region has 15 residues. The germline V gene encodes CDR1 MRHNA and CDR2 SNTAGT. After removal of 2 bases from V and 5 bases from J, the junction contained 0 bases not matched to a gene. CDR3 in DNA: TGTGCCAGCAGTGACACTAGCGGGGGGACCGGGGAGCTGTTTTTT. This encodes CASSDTSGGTGELFF.

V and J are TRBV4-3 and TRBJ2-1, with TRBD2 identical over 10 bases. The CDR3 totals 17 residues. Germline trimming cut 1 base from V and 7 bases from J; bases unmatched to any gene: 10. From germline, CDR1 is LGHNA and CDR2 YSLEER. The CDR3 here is CASSQVLAGAPKNEQFF. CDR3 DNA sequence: TGCGCCAGCAGCCAAGTCCTAGCGGGGGCCCCCAAAAATGAGCAGTTCTTC.

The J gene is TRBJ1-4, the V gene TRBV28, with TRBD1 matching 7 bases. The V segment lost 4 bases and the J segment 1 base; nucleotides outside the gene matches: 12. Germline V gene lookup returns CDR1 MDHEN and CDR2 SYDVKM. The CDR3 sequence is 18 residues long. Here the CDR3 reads CASSSVQGDLGTNEKLFF. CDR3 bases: TGTGCCAGCAGTTCCGTCCAGGGGGATCTGGGAACTAATGAAAAACTGTTTTTT.

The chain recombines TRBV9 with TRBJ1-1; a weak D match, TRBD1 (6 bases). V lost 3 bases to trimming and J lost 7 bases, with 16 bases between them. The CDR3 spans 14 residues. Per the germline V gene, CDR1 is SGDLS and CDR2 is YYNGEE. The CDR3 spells CASSGGSGVSEAFF. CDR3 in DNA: TGTGCCAGCAGCGGGGGGTCAGGGGTCAGTGAAGCTTTCTTT. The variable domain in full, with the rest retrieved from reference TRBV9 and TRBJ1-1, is DSGVTQTPKHLITATGQRVTLRCSPRSGDLSVYWYQQSLDQGLQFLIQYYNGEERAKGNILERFSAQQFPDLHSELNLSSLELGDSALYFCASSGGSGVSEAFFGQGTRLTVV.

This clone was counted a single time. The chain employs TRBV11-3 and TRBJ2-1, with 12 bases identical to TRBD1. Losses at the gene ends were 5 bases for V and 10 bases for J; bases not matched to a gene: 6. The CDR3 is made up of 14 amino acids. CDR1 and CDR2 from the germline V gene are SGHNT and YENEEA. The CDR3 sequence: CASSLPGQGAEQFF. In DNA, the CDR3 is TGTGCCAGCAGCCTCCCGGGACAGGGGGCAGAGCAGTTCTTC.

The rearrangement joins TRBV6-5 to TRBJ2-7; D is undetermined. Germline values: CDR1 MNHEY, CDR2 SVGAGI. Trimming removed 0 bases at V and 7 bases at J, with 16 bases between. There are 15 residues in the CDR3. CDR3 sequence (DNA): TGTGCCAGCAGTTACTCGAGGTCAGCCGATGGGGAGCAGTACTTC. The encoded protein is CASSYSRSADGEQYF.

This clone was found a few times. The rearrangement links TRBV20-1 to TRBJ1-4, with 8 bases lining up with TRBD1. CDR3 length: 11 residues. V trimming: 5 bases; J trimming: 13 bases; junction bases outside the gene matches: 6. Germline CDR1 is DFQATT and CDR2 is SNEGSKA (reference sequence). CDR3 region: CSAPKQGGLFF. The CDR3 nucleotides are TGCAGTGCTCCCAAACAGGGGGGACTGTTTTTT.

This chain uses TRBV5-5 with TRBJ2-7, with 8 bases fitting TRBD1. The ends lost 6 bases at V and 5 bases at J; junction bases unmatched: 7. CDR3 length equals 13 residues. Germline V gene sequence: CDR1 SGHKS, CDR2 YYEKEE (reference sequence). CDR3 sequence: CASMKGQGNEQYF. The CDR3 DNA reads TGTGCCAGCATGAAAGGACAGGGTAACGAGCAGTACTTC. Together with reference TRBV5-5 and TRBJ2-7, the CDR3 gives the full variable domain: DAGVTQSPTHLIKTRGQQVTLRCSPISGHKSVSWYQQVLGQGPQFIFQYYEKEERGRGNFPDRFSARQFPNYSSELNVNALLLGDSALYLCASMKGQGNEQYFGPGTRLTVT.

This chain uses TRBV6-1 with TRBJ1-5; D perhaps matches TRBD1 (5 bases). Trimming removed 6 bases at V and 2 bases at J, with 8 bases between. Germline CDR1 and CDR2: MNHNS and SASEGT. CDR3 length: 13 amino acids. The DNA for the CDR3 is TGTGCCAGCAGAACAGGACGCAATCAGCCCCAGCATTTT. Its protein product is CASRTGRNQPQHF.

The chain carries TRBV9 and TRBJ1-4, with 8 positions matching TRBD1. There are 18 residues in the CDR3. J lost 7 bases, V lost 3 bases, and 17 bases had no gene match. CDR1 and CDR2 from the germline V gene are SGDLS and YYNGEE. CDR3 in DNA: TGTGCCAGCAGCGGAGACCCGGGACAGGCTAGGTCGCGTGAAAAACTGTTTTTT. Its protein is CASSGDPGQARSREKLFF.

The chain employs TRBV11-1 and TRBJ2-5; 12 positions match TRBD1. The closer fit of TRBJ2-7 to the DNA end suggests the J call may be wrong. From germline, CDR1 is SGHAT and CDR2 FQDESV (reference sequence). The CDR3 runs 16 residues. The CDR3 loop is CASSSPGQGATHEQYF. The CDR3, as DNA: TGTGCCAGCAGTTCCCCGGGACAGGGGGCGACCCACGAGCAGTACTTC.

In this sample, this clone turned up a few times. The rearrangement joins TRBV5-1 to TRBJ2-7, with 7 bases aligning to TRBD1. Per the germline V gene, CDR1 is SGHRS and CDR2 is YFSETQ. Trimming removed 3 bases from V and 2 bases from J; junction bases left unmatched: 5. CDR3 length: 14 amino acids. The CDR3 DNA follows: TGCGCCAGCAGCTCTCAAGACAGGGCCTACGAGCAGTACTTC. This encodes CASSSQDRAYEQYF.